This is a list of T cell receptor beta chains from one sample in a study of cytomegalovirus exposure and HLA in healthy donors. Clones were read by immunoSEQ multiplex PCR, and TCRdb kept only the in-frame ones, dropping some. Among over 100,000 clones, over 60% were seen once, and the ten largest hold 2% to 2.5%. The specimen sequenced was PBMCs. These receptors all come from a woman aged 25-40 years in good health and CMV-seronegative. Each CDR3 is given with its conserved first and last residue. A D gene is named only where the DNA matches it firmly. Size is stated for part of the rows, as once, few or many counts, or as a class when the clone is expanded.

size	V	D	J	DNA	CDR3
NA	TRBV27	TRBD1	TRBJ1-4	TGTGCCAGCAGTTCCGGGACAGGCCCCATCGAGGATGAAAAACTGTTTTTT	CASSSGTGPIEDEKLFF
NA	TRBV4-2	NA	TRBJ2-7	TGTGCCAGCAGCCAAGACCAGATGGGCTACGAGCAGTACTTC	CASSQDQMGYEQYF
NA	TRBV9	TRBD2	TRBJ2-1	TGTGCCAGCAGCGTGGGGACTAGCTTTCCCGGTGAGCAGTTCTTC	CASSVGTSFPGEQFF
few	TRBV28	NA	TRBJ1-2	TGTGCCAGCAGTCTACTGACAGGAGCTAACTATGGCTACACCTTC	CASSLLTGANYGYTF
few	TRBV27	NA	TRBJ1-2	TGTGCCAGCAGTTTACGGGGGGCAGATGGCTACACCTTC	CASSLRGADGYTF
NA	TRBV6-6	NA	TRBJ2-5	TGTGCCAGCAAGCTAGACGGGTACCAAGAGACCCAGTACTTC	CASKLDGYQETQYF
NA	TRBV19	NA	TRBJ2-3	TGTGCCAGTGGTTTAGGACGAGACAATACGCAGTATTTT	CASGLGRDNTQYF
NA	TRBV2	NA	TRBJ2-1	TGTGCCAGCAGTGACTATGAGCAGTTCTTC	CASSDYEQFF
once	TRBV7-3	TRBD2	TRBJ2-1	TGTGCCAGCAGCTTTCTAGCGGCGACCTACAATGAGCAGTTCTTC	CASSFLAATYNEQFF
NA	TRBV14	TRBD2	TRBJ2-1	TGTGCCAGCAGTAAAGGACTAGCGGGAGGGTACAATGAGCAGTTCTTC	CASSKGLAGGYNEQFF
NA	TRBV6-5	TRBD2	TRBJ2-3	TGTGCCAGCAGCGTAGCGGGAGCCACAGATACGCAGTATTTT	CASSVAGATDTQYF
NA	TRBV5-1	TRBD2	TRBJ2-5	TGCGCCAGCAGCTCTTCCGGGACTAGCGGGCCCGGGCGAGAGACCCAGTACTTC	CASSSSGTSGPGRETQYF
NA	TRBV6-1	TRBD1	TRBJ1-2	TGTGCCAGCAGTGCGCGGACAGGGGACTGCACCTTC	CASSARTGDCTF
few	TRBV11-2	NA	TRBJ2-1	TGTGCCAGCAGCTTAGTTTTAGAAAATGAGCAGTTCTTC	CASSLVLENEQFF
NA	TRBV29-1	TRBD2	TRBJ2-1	TGCAGCGTTGACGGGTGGCAGGGGGCGGTCGGACTAGCGGGTCACAATGAGCAGTTCTTC	CSVDGWQGAVGLAGHNEQFF
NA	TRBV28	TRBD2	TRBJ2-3	TGTGCCAGCAGTTCGTTAGCGGGAGGGCAGTATACGCAGTATTTT	CASSSLAGGQYTQYF
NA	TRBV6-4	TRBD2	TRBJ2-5	TGTGCCAGCAGTGAAACTAGCGGGAGCCAAGAGACCCAGTACTTC	CASSETSGSQETQYF
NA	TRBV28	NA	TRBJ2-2	TGTGCCAGCAACACAATAGCGGAGCCGAACACCGGGGAGCTGTTTTTT	CASNTIAEPNTGELFF